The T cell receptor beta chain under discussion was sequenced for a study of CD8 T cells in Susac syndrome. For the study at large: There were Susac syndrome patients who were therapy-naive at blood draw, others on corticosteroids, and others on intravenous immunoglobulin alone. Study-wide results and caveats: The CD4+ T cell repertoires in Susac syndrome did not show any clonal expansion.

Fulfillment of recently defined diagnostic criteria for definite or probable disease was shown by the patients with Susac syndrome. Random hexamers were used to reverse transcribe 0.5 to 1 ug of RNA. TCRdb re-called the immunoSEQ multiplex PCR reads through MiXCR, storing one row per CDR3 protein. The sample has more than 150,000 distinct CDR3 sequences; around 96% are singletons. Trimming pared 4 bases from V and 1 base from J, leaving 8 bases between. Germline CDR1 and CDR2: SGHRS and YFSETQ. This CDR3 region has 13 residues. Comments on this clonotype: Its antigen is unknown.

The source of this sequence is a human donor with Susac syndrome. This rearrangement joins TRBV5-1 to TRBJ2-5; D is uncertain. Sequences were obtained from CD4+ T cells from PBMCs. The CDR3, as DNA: TGCGCCAGCAGCCGCGACGGCCAAGAGACCCAGTACTTC. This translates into CASSRDGQETQYF.